Listed below are T cell receptor beta chains from one sample, sequenced in a study of T-cell memory formation after mild COVID-19. Each CDR3 protein is one row after TCRdb ran MiXCR on the 5' RACE reads. Among more than 150,000 distinct CDR3 sequences listed, about 21% were seen once. The material sequenced was PBMCs or a T cell subset sorted from them (not recorded which). The receptor set was obtained from an adult woman who had mild COVID-19 (a few samples of this study predate the infection). Cell type and time point are not known. CDR3s include the opening cysteine and the closing phenylalanine or tryptophan. D genes are given only for firm matches. Some rows mark clone size as missing; the rest say once, few, many or name a class of expanded clone.

abundance: few
j_gene: TRBJ1-2
d_gene: NA
v_gene: TRBV5-1
CDR3aa: CASSLDDSTTPYGYTF
CDR3nt: TGCGCCAGCAGCTTGGACGACAGTACCACCCCCTATGGCTACACCTTC

abundance: NA
j_gene: TRBJ2-7
d_gene: NA
v_gene: TRBV9
CDR3aa: CASSVGQGPYEQYF
CDR3nt: TGTGCCAGCAGCGTAGGCCAGGGCCCCTACGAGCAGTACTTC

abundance: few
j_gene: TRBJ1-2
d_gene: TRBD1
v_gene: TRBV6-2/TRBV6-3
CDR3aa: CASSFTGQGDFYGYTF
CDR3nt: TGTGCCAGCAGTTTCACGGGACAGGGTGATTTCTATGGCTACACCTTC

abundance: NA
j_gene: TRBJ1-6
d_gene: NA
v_gene: TRBV9
CDR3aa: CASSVEEAPGYNSPLHF
CDR3nt: TGTGCCAGCAGCGTAGAGGAGGCGCCCGGCTATAATTCACCCCTCCACTTT

abundance: NA
j_gene: TRBJ2-7
d_gene: TRBD1
v_gene: TRBV20-1
CDR3aa: CSALDRGFYEQYF
CDR3nt: TGCAGTGCCTTGGACAGGGGATTCTACGAGCAGTACTTC

abundance: NA
j_gene: TRBJ1-1
d_gene: TRBD1
v_gene: TRBV20-1
CDR3aa: CSARPTVARTGSEVNTEAFF
CDR3nt: TGCAGTGCTAGACCTACCGTTGCAAGGACAGGTTCGGAAGTGAACACTGAAGCTTTCTTT

abundance: NA
j_gene: TRBJ2-5
d_gene: NA
v_gene: TRBV7-9
CDR3aa: CASSLRPRETQYF
CDR3nt: TGTGCCAGCAGCTTAAGGCCCCGGGAGACCCAGTACTTC

abundance: few
j_gene: TRBJ2-7
d_gene: NA
v_gene: TRBV7-2
CDR3aa: CASSLQLYTYEQYF
CDR3nt: TGTGCCAGCAGCCTCCAACTGTACACCTACGAGCAGTACTTC

abundance: NA
j_gene: TRBJ2-1
d_gene: NA
v_gene: TRBV11-3
CDR3aa: CASSLGRWNEQFF
CDR3nt: TGTGCCAGCAGCTTAGGAAGATGGAATGAGCAGTTCTTC

abundance: NA
j_gene: TRBJ2-1
d_gene: TRBD2
v_gene: TRBV6-4
CDR3aa: CASSDSGGSNEQFF
CDR3nt: TGTGCCAGCAGTGACTCCGGGGGGAGCAATGAGCAGTTCTTC

abundance: few
j_gene: TRBJ2-1
d_gene: NA
v_gene: TRBV6-6
CDR3aa: CASSYSRGDEQFF
CDR3nt: TGTGCCAGCAGTTACTCGAGGGGAGATGAGCAGTTCTTC

abundance: NA
j_gene: TRBJ2-1
d_gene: NA
v_gene: TRBV29-1
CDR3aa: CSVDSVNEQFF
CDR3nt: TGCAGCGTTGATTCGGTTAATGAGCAGTTCTTC

abundance: few
j_gene: TRBJ2-7
d_gene: NA
v_gene: TRBV18
CDR3aa: CASSPDTSYEQYF
CDR3nt: TGTGCCAGCTCACCGGACACCTCCTACGAGCAGTACTTC

abundance: NA
j_gene: TRBJ2-1
d_gene: TRBD2
v_gene: TRBV11-2
CDR3aa: CASSEGLALRNEQFF
CDR3nt: TGTGCCAGCAGCGAGGGACTAGCTCTTCGCAATGAGCAGTTCTTC

abundance: NA
j_gene: TRBJ2-1
d_gene: TRBD2
v_gene: TRBV12-3/TRBV12-4
CDR3aa: CASSSLPPGLAGLSSYNEQFF
CDR3nt: TGTGCCAGCAGTTCCCTACCTCCGGGACTAGCGGGACTAAGCTCCTACAATGAGCAGTTCTTC

abundance: few
j_gene: TRBJ2-1
d_gene: NA
v_gene: TRBV4-3
CDR3aa: CASSQGVDLSYNEQFF
CDR3nt: TGCGCCAGCAGCCAAGGGGTTGACTTATCCTACAATGAGCAGTTCTTC

abundance: NA
j_gene: TRBJ2-1
d_gene: TRBD2
v_gene: TRBV10-3
CDR3aa: CATGTSGSPPNEQFF
CDR3nt: TGTGCCACCGGGACTAGCGGGAGCCCCCCGAATGAGCAGTTCTTC

abundance: many
j_gene: TRBJ2-1
d_gene: NA
v_gene: TRBV5-5
CDR3aa: CASSFLIIVIGNEQFF
CDR3nt: TGTGCCAGCAGCTTTCTCATAATCGTAATAGGGAATGAGCAGTTCTTC

abundance: NA
j_gene: TRBJ1-2
d_gene: NA
v_gene: TRBV4-3
CDR3aa: CASSRWGYGYTF
CDR3nt: TGCGCCAGCAGCCGTTGGGGTTATGGCTACACCTTC

abundance: few
j_gene: TRBJ1-2
d_gene: NA
v_gene: TRBV4-3
CDR3aa: CASSQLDRSYGYTF
CDR3nt: TGCGCCAGCAGCCAATTGGACCGCTCCTATGGCTACACCTTC

abundance: NA
j_gene: TRBJ2-1
d_gene: NA
v_gene: TRBV5-8
CDR3aa: CASSLRAVTYNEQFF
CDR3nt: TGTGCCAGCAGCTTAAGGGCCGTCACCTACAATGAGCAGTTCTTC

abundance: NA
j_gene: TRBJ2-1
d_gene: TRBD2
v_gene: TRBV5-1
CDR3aa: CASSLSLAGGNEQFF
CDR3nt: TGCGCCAGCAGCTTGAGCCTAGCGGGAGGAAATGAGCAGTTCTTC

abundance: NA
j_gene: TRBJ2-5
d_gene: TRBD1
v_gene: TRBV7-3
CDR3aa: CASSLYGTGGTGETQYF
CDR3nt: TGTGCCAGCAGCTTGTATGGGACAGGGGGTACGGGAGAGACCCAGTACTTC

abundance: NA
j_gene: TRBJ2-3
d_gene: NA
v_gene: TRBV30
CDR3aa: CAWSVRVAPGTQYF
CDR3nt: TGTGCCTGGAGTGTACGAGTAGCCCCGGGGACGCAGTATTTT

abundance: few
j_gene: TRBJ2-1
d_gene: TRBD2
v_gene: TRBV5-1
CDR3aa: CASSSGLAGGPAGDEQFF
CDR3nt: TGCGCCAGCAGCTCCGGACTAGCGGGGGGCCCCGCTGGCGATGAGCAGTTCTTC

abundance: few
j_gene: TRBJ2-5
d_gene: NA
v_gene: TRBV29-1
CDR3aa: CSVELLQGETQYF
CDR3nt: TGCAGCGTTGAATTGTTACAGGGAGAGACCCAGTACTTC

abundance: NA
j_gene: TRBJ1-3
d_gene: NA
v_gene: TRBV21-1
CDR3aa: CASRTKHCSGNTIYF
CDR3nt: TGTGCCAGCCGCACGAAGCATTGCTCTGGAAACACCATATATTTT

abundance: few
j_gene: TRBJ2-1
d_gene: NA
v_gene: TRBV5-1
CDR3aa: CASSRTDSQPTHEQFF
CDR3nt: TGCGCCAGCAGCCGTACCGACAGCCAACCGACCCATGAGCAGTTCTTC

abundance: NA
j_gene: TRBJ2-1
d_gene: NA
v_gene: TRBV6-6
CDR3aa: CASSFGTDEQFF
CDR3nt: TGTGCCAGCAGCTTTGGGACGGATGAGCAGTTCTTC

abundance: NA
j_gene: TRBJ2-1
d_gene: TRBD1
v_gene: TRBV7-6
CDR3aa: CASSDRDRGYNEQFF
CDR3nt: TGTGCCAGCAGCGACCGGGACAGGGGGTACAATGAGCAGTTCTTC

abundance: NA
j_gene: TRBJ2-7
d_gene: NA
v_gene: TRBV5-4
CDR3aa: CASSLRVGNEQYF
CDR3nt: TGTGCCAGCAGCTTACGGGTGGGTAACGAGCAGTACTTC

abundance: NA
j_gene: TRBJ1-1
d_gene: NA
v_gene: TRBV12-3/TRBV12-4
CDR3aa: CASRRMNTEAFF
CDR3nt: TGTGCCAGCAGGAGGATGAACACTGAAGCTTTCTTT

abundance: few
j_gene: TRBJ2-5
d_gene: NA
v_gene: TRBV29-1
CDR3aa: CSVEVKAGPRETQYF
CDR3nt: TGCAGCGTTGAAGTTAAAGCGGGCCCTCGAGAGACCCAGTACTTC

abundance: few
j_gene: TRBJ2-7
d_gene: TRBD2
v_gene: TRBV7-2
CDR3aa: CASSLDPSYAGGHSEQYF
CDR3nt: TGTGCCAGCAGCTTAGACCCCTCTTACGCGGGAGGGCATTCCGAGCAGTACTTC

abundance: medium-sized
j_gene: TRBJ2-7
d_gene: NA
v_gene: TRBV12-3/TRBV12-4
CDR3aa: CASSFWTPYEQYF
CDR3nt: TGTGCCAGCAGTTTTTGGACACCCTACGAGCAGTACTTC

abundance: few
j_gene: TRBJ2-3
d_gene: NA
v_gene: TRBV12-3/TRBV12-4
CDR3aa: CASSFGGRNTDTQYF
CDR3nt: TGTGCCAGCAGTTTCGGCGGGCGGAACACAGATACGCAGTATTTT

abundance: few
j_gene: TRBJ2-4
d_gene: TRBD1
v_gene: TRBV15
CDR3aa: CATSRSDRGHAKNIQYF
CDR3nt: TGTGCCACCAGCAGATCTGACAGGGGGCATGCCAAAAACATTCAGTACTTC

abundance: NA
j_gene: TRBJ1-1
d_gene: NA
v_gene: TRBV9
CDR3aa: CDSSVPPGEAFF
CDR3nt: TGTGACAGCAGCGTACCTCCAGGGGAAGCTTTCTTT

abundance: NA
j_gene: TRBJ2-7
d_gene: TRBD1
v_gene: TRBV7-2
CDR3aa: CASSLDRGFGEQYF
CDR3nt: TGTGCCAGCAGCCTGGACAGGGGTTTCGGCGAGCAGTACTTC

abundance: NA
j_gene: TRBJ2-3
d_gene: TRBD1
v_gene: TRBV14
CDR3aa: CASSRGQVKWEADTQYF
CDR3nt: TGTGCCAGCAGCAGGGGACAGGTGAAATGGGAGGCAGATACGCAGTATTTT

abundance: NA
j_gene: TRBJ1-2
d_gene: TRBD1
v_gene: TRBV7-9
CDR3aa: CASSSSQGGGPTF
CDR3nt: TGTGCCAGCAGCTCCAGTCAGGGGGGCGGCCCAACCTTC

abundance: few
j_gene: TRBJ2-5
d_gene: TRBD2
v_gene: TRBV7-2
CDR3aa: CASSLALAGEGTQYF
CDR3nt: TGTGCCAGCAGCTTAGCACTAGCGGGGGAGGGGACCCAGTACTTC

abundance: few
j_gene: TRBJ2-1
d_gene: NA
v_gene: TRBV7-9
CDR3aa: CASSYRDKFYNEQFF
CDR3nt: TGTGCCAGCAGCTACCGGGACAAGTTCTACAATGAGCAGTTCTTC

abundance: once
j_gene: TRBJ2-3
d_gene: NA
v_gene: TRBV3-1
CDR3aa: CASSTEGGTDTQYF
CDR3nt: TGTGCCAGCAGCACCGAGGGAGGAACAGATACGCAGTATTTT

abundance: NA
j_gene: TRBJ2-7
d_gene: NA
v_gene: TRBV10-3
CDR3aa: CAISVSSAVEQYF
CDR3nt: TGTGCCATCAGTGTATCCAGTGCGGTCGAGCAGTACTTC

abundance: NA
j_gene: TRBJ2-5
d_gene: TRBD2
v_gene: TRBV29-1
CDR3aa: CSVEPGGSFSETQYF
CDR3nt: TGCAGCGTTGAACCGGGCGGGAGCTTTTCGGAGACCCAGTACTTC

abundance: NA
j_gene: TRBJ2-3
d_gene: NA
v_gene: TRBV29-1
CDR3aa: CSLTTPAPSDTQYF
CDR3nt: TGCAGCCTTACCACACCAGCCCCCTCGGATACGCAGTATTTT

abundance: many
j_gene: TRBJ2-7
d_gene: TRBD2
v_gene: TRBV4-2
CDR3aa: CASSQGSSGGYEQYF
CDR3nt: TGTGCCAGCAGCCAAGGCTCTAGCGGGGGCTACGAGCAGTACTTC

abundance: few
j_gene: TRBJ2-2
d_gene: TRBD2
v_gene: TRBV7-8
CDR3aa: CASSLEGLGFGGDTGELFF
CDR3nt: TGTGCCAGCAGCTTAGAGGGACTAGGATTCGGGGGGGACACCGGGGAGCTGTTTTTT

abundance: NA
j_gene: TRBJ1-2
d_gene: NA
v_gene: TRBV4-2
CDR3aa: CASSQDQGQNYGYTF
CDR3nt: TGTGCCAGCAGCCAAGATCAGGGCCAGAACTATGGCTACACCTTC

abundance: NA
j_gene: TRBJ2-3
d_gene: NA
v_gene: TRBV15
CDR3aa: CATSRSDSSTDTQYF
CDR3nt: TGTGCCACCAGCAGATCCGACAGTAGCACAGATACGCAGTATTTT

abundance: NA
j_gene: TRBJ2-5
d_gene: NA
v_gene: TRBV24-1
CDR3aa: CATSDLSQTQETQYF
CDR3nt: TGTGCCACCAGTGATTTATCGCAGACACAAGAGACCCAGTACTTC

abundance: medium-sized
j_gene: TRBJ2-7
d_gene: NA
v_gene: TRBV7-9
CDR3aa: CASSLVLTDYEQYF
CDR3nt: TGTGCCAGCAGCTTAGTTTTAACAGACTACGAGCAGTACTTC

abundance: NA
j_gene: TRBJ1-2
d_gene: NA
v_gene: TRBV9
CDR3aa: CASSVSGAANYGYTF
CDR3nt: TGTGCCAGCAGCGTATCTGGGGCAGCTAACTATGGCTACACCTTC

abundance: few
j_gene: TRBJ1-5
d_gene: NA
v_gene: TRBV5-5
CDR3aa: CASSLDLGPPQHF
CDR3nt: TGTGCCAGCAGCTTGGATTTGGGACCGCCCCAGCATTTT

abundance: few
j_gene: TRBJ1-1
d_gene: TRBD1
v_gene: TRBV15
CDR3aa: CATSSEGGGYTEAFF
CDR3nt: TGTGCCACCAGCAGTGAAGGGGGCGGGTACACTGAAGCTTTCTTT

abundance: few
j_gene: TRBJ2-7
d_gene: NA
v_gene: TRBV29-1
CDR3aa: CSVGPGPYEQYF
CDR3nt: TGCAGCGTTGGTCCAGGGCCTTACGAGCAGTACTTC

abundance: NA
j_gene: TRBJ2-7
d_gene: NA
v_gene: TRBV18
CDR3aa: CASSPDSNPVF
CDR3nt: TGTGCCAGCTCACCAGACAGCAACCCCGTCTTC